This T cell receptor (beta chain) was obtained from a study of early T cells in non-severe SARS-CoV-2 infection. Study information: The sequenced material was bulk RNA from unsorted whole blood, and its chains were unpaired. General study findings and limits: Matching with VDJdb favored anti-spike CD8 responses (missing private and CD4 specificities).

The germline V gene has CDR1 DFQATT and CDR2 SNEGSKA (reference sequence). Trimming cost V 0 bases and J 0 bases; bases outside gene matches: 7. The CDR3 loop spans 16 amino acids. Attachment of unique molecular identifiers to individual cDNA molecules was performed. TCRdb recomputed calls from the 5' RACE reads with MiXCR, one row per CDR3 protein. Of 45,000 to 60,000 distinct CDR3 sequences in the sample, 7% to 8% were seen once. This clonotype was counted between two and nine times. Its cognate antigen is unknown. The sample comprised whole blood. The sequence was collected from an adult who was a healthcare worker with PCR-confirmed SARS-CoV-2 infection or an uninfected control (not recorded which). This chain joins TRBV20-1 and TRBJ2-5, with 7 bases lining up with TRBD2. CDR3 loop: CSAREWLADNQETQYF. CDR3 in DNA: TGCAGTGCTAGAGAATGGCTAGCGGACAACCAAGAGACCCAGTACTTC.